The next 21 T cell receptor beta chains were all read from a single sample in a study of shared clonotypes between healthy human individuals. Terminally differentiated effector memory CD45RA+ cells were excluded by CCR7 positive selection of CD45RO-negative cells. Libraries were prepared by immunoSEQ multiplex PCR; TCRdb keeps only in-frame clonotypes and omits some of them. The profile shows under 850,000 clones, more than 85% of them singletons. Sequencing used naive CD8+ T cells sorted from blood. The receptors were sampled from a man under 40 in good health.

Of note for this clone: At one end, the junction sequence differs from germline, possibly due to a read error. The rearrangement uses TRBV5-5 and TRBJ2-7, with no clear D. Germline CDR1 SGHKS, CDR2 YYEKEE (reference sequence). CDR3 length: 13 residues. For the CDR3, the DNA is TGTGTCAGCAGCTTGGGTGTGGGCTACGAGCAGTACTTC. Protein product: CVSSLGVGYEQYF.

This clone was observed a few times. This chain joins TRBV25-1 and TRBJ2-1, with D perhaps TRBD1 or TRBD2 (7 bases each). Trimming pared 6 bases from V and 3 bases from J, leaving 18 bases between. The CDR3 has 16 residues. Germline lookup yields CDR1 MGHDK and CDR2 SYGVNS. DNA of the CDR3: TGTGCCAGCAGAGAACCAGGGGGGGACAGCTACAATGAGCAGTTCTTC. Protein product: CASREPGGDSYNEQFF.

This chain connects TRBV29-1 to TRBJ2-3; D unresolved. The CDR3 loop spans 13 amino acids. Germline lookup yields CDR1 SQVTM and CDR2 ANQGSEA. Trimming stripped 7 bases from V and 0 bases from J, with 11 bases between. The CDR3 sequence: CSADPDSTDTQYF. CDR3 nucleotide sequence: TGCAGCGCTGACCCGGACAGCACAGATACGCAGTATTTT.

This sequence joins TRBV7-2 and TRBJ2-7, with unresolved D. V was clipped by 1 base and J by 0 bases, with 10 bases between them. The CDR3 has 15 residues. CDR1 and CDR2 from the germline V gene are SGHTA and FQGNSA. The CDR3 region is CASSLVDSPSYEQYF. The DNA of the CDR3 is TGTGCCAGCAGCTTAGTCGATAGCCCCTCCTACGAGCAGTACTTC. The full variable domain, its missing parts supplied by reference TRBV7-2 and TRBJ2-7, is GAGVSQSPSNKVTEKGKDVELRCDPISGHTALYWYRQSLGQGLEFLIYFQGNSAPDKSGLPSDRFSAERTGGSVSTLTIQRTQQEDSAVYLCASSLVDSPSYEQYFGPGTRLTVT.

The chain links TRBV5-1 to TRBJ2-1, with unresolved D. The V gene lost 0 bases and the J gene lost 10 bases, with 8 bases spanning the gap. This CDR3 region has 12 residues. Per germline, CDR1 SGHRS and CDR2 YFSETQ. CDR3 nucleotides: TGCGCCAGCAGCTTGGCGACCTCGGAGCAGTTCTTC. Translating it yields CASSLATSEQFF.

The chain employs TRBV29-1 and TRBJ1-1, with 9 bases lining up with TRBD1. Trimming took 3 bases from V and 4 from J; bases not matched to a gene: 6. CDR3 length equals 14 residues. Germline V gene lookup returns CDR1 SQVTM and CDR2 ANQGSEA. The CDR3 nucleotides are TGCAGCGTTGATGGGGACAGGGCTATCACTGAAGCTTTCTTT. Its protein product is CSVDGDRAITEAFF.

The CDR3 nucleotides read TGTGCCAGCACCGAATTCGCCAGCGGGATCGACAATGAGCAGTTCTTC. This encodes CASTEFASGIDNEQFF. This chain connects TRBV5-6 to TRBJ2-1; 7 nucleotides line up with TRBD2. The CDR3 is 16 amino acids. V was pared by 6 bases and J by 5 bases, with 14 bases of the junction left unmatched. Germline values: CDR1 SGHDT, CDR2 YYEEEE. The whole variable domain, filled in from reference TRBV5-6 and TRBJ2-1, reads DAGVTQSPTHLIKTRGQQVTLRCSPKSGHDTVSWYQQALGQGPQFIFQYYEEEERQRGNFPDRFSGHQFPNYSSELNVNALLLGDSALYLCASTEFASGIDNEQFFGPGTRLTVL.

This clone was recorded many times. The J gene is TRBJ1-1, the V gene TRBV6-1; D may be TRBD1 (6 bases). V dropped 2 bases and J dropped 7 bases, with 17 bases sitting between them. In germline, CDR1 is MNHNS, CDR2 SASEGT. The CDR3 loop spans 15 amino acids. CDR3 protein: CASSENGGHADEAFF. Here the CDR3 DNA reads TGTGCCAGCAGTGAAAACGGGGGGCACGCCGATGAAGCTTTCTTT.

The chain is built from TRBV5-6 and TRBJ2-6; 12 nucleotides match TRBD1. The CDR3 contains 18 residues. Trimming took 1 base from V and 2 from J; bases not matched to a gene: 4. Germline V CDR1 and CDR2: SGHDT, YYEEEE. The CDR3 coding sequence is TGTGCCAGCAGCTTGTCCCGGGACAGGGGGCCTGGGGCCAACGTCCTGACTTTC. It codes for CASSLSRDRGPGANVLTF.

The chain joins TRBV9 to TRBJ2-7; 13 bases are shared with TRBD2. CDR1 and CDR2 from the germline V gene are SGDLS and YYNGEE. The CDR3 totals 14 residues. With 5 bases clipped from V and 2 bases from J, the junction kept 1 base outside the gene matches. This CDR3 reads CASRGTSGTYEQYF. CDR3 nucleotide sequence: TGTGCCAGCAGGGGGACTAGCGGGACCTACGAGCAGTACTTC.

The chain uses TRBV6-4 and TRBJ2-1; tentative D call: TRBD2 (5 bases). The CDR3 extends over 19 amino acids. The V gene lost 0 bases and the J gene lost 0 bases, with 18 bases spanning the gap. The V gene's germline CDR1 is MRHNA and CDR2 SNTAGT. In DNA, the CDR3 is TGTGCCAGCAGTGACTCGCCCGGTTGGCGGGCCGGCTCCTACAATGAGCAGTTCTTC. It yields the protein CASSDSPGWRAGSYNEQFF.

V usage is TRBV27 and J usage is TRBJ2-7; D tentatively fits TRBD1 or TRBD2 (7 bases each). The CDR3 loop spans 16 amino acids. Germline V gene lookup returns CDR1 MNHEY and CDR2 SMNVEV (reference sequence). Trimming removed 4 bases at V and 5 bases at J, with 21 bases between. The CDR3 here is CASSSTFRGGRDEQYF. In DNA, the CDR3 is TGTGCCAGCAGTTCGACCTTCAGGGGGGGTCGGGACGAGCAGTACTTC.

This clone appeared a single time. V usage is TRBV27 and J usage is TRBJ2-5; D remains ambiguous. Per the germline V gene, CDR1 is MNHEY and CDR2 is SMNVEV (reference sequence). The CDR3 contains 15 residues. Trimming removed 5 bases from V and 0 bases from J, with 13 bases in between. The CDR3 loop reads CASSASSLYQETQYF. As DNA, the CDR3 is TGTGCCAGCAGTGCCTCCTCTCTGTACCAAGAGACCCAGTACTTC.

This clone occurred a few times. The chain employs TRBV29-1 and TRBJ2-1; D may match TRBD1 or TRBD2 (5 bases each). V dropped 7 bases and J dropped 8 bases, with 18 bases sitting between them. CDR1 SQVTM and CDR2 ANQGSEA come from the germline V gene. The CDR3 totals 13 residues. CDR3 protein: CSGSGPEIDEQFF. CDR3 coding DNA: TGCAGCGGATCGGGGCCCGAAATAGATGAGCAGTTCTTC.

About this clone: Other DNA variants within this sample encode the same CDR3. The V call is TRBV5-1, the J call TRBJ2-1, with TRBD2 matching 7 bases. V shed 3 bases, J shed 4 bases, and the junction held 4 bases outside the gene matches. This CDR3 is 14 amino acids long. CDR1 is SGHRS, CDR2 YFSETQ, per germline. CDR3 sequence: CASSSSGPYNEQFF. DNA of the CDR3: TGCGCCAGCAGCTCTAGCGGCCCATACAATGAGCAGTTCTTC.

V is TRBV21-1 and J is TRBJ1-4. TRBV21-1 is recorded as a pseudogene. The CDR3 is made up of 14 amino acids. CDR3 sequence (DNA): TGTGCCAGCAGCAGAGCCTTACGTAATGAAAAACTGTTTTTT. Encoded protein: CASSRALRNEKLFF.

The CDR3 DNA sequence: TGTGCCAGCAGTCAATTTGTGGGGGGGACAGGCTATGGCTACACCTTC. Its protein product is CASSQFVGGTGYGYTF. The gene calls are TRBV2 and TRBJ1-2; 8 bases agree with TRBD1. With V trimmed by 5 bases and J by 4 bases, 12 bases remained unmatched. Germline loops: CDR1 SNHLY, CDR2 FYNNEI. This CDR3 is built from 16 residues. The full variable domain, rest sourced from reference TRBV2 and TRBJ1-2, is EPEVTQTPSHQVTQMGQEVILRCVPISNHLYFYWYRQILGQKVEFLVSFYNNEISEKSEIFDDQFSVERPDGSNFTLKIRSTKLEDSAMYFCASSQFVGGTGYGYTFGSGTRLTVV.

In its sample, this clone was seen once. The chain joins TRBV15 to TRBJ2-2, with D unclear. Per the germline V gene, CDR1 is LNHNV and CDR2 is YYDKDF (reference sequence). V lost 0 bases, J lost 2 bases, and 13 bases lay in between. This CDR3 contains 17 residues. In DNA form, the CDR3 reads TGTGCCACCAGCAGAGAGAGCGTTACCGTCAACACCGGGGAGCTGTTTTTT. The encoded protein is CATSRESVTVNTGELFF.

The DNA of the CDR3 is TGTGCCAGCAGCTTAGTTTCGGGAACCCTAGAGACCCAGTACTTC. This codes for CASSLVSGTLETQYF. The chain links TRBV7-9 to TRBJ2-5; tentative D call: TRBD2 (5 bases). This CDR3 region has 15 residues. The ends were cut back, 1 base at V and 4 bases at J, with 13 bases in the middle. Germline CDR1 reads SEHNR; CDR2 reads FQNEAQ (reference sequence).

The chain couples TRBV10-3 to TRBJ2-7; D unclear. V lost 4 bases and J 3 bases, leaving 10 bases between the germline ends. The CDR3 totals 13 residues. Germline V gene sequence: CDR1 ENHRY, CDR2 SYGVKD. CDR3 DNA sequence: TGTGCCATCAGTGGGGCAGAGTTCTACGAGCAGTACTTC. Translating gives CAISGAEFYEQYF.

This sequence joins TRBV7-2 and TRBJ2-6; the D gene is possibly TRBD2 (6 bases). CDR3 length equals 15 residues. Trimming stripped 5 bases from V and 4 bases from J, with 12 bases between. Germline lookup yields CDR1 SGHTA and CDR2 FQGNSA. The CDR3 DNA reads as TGTGCCAGCAGCGGAGGGACTTCGGGGGCCAACGTCCTGACTTTC. Its protein is CASSGGTSGANVLTF.